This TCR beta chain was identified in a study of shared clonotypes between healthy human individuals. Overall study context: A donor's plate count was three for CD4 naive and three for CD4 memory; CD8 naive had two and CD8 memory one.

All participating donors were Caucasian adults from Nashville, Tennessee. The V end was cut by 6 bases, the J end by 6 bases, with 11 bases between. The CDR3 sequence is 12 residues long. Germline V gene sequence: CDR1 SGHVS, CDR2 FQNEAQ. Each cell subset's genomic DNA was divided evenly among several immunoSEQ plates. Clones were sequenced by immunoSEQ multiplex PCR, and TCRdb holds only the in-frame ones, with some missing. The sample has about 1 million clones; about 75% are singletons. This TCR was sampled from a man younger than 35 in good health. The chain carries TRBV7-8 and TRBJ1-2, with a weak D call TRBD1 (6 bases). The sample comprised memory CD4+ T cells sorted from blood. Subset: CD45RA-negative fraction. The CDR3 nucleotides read TGTGCCAGCAGTTACAGGGCGAATGGCTACACCTTC. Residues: CASSYRANGYTF.